Only one count was recorded for the clone carrying this T cell receptor beta chain. What it binds is unknown. In TCRdb, the 5' RACE reads were re-called with MiXCR into one record per CDR3 protein. The data contain 290,000 or so distinct CDR3 sequences, just under 20% of them singletons. This sample is drawn from a study of T-cell memory formation after mild COVID-19. Germline CDR1 reads SGDLS; CDR2 reads YYNGEE. The junction had 13 bases not matched to a gene; V was cut back by 4 bases and J by 7 bases. The CDR3 has 16 amino acids. Study-wide results and limits: Contracting clones from day 15 to 85 showed balanced CD4/CD8; later expanders favored CD4+. Chiefly within CM and EM were the contracting CD4+ clones; CD8+ ones were within EMRA.

The receptor comes from a man younger than 30 who had mild COVID-19 (a few samples of this study predate the infection). Cell type and time point are not known. The chain couples TRBV9 to TRBJ1-4; 7 bases align to TRBD1. The sequenced material came from PBMCs or a T cell subset sorted from them (not recorded which). In nucleotides, the CDR3 is TGTGCCAGCAGCCCGCGGGGGGAGACAGGGCGTGAAAAACTGTTTTTT. This encodes CASSPRGETGREKLFF.